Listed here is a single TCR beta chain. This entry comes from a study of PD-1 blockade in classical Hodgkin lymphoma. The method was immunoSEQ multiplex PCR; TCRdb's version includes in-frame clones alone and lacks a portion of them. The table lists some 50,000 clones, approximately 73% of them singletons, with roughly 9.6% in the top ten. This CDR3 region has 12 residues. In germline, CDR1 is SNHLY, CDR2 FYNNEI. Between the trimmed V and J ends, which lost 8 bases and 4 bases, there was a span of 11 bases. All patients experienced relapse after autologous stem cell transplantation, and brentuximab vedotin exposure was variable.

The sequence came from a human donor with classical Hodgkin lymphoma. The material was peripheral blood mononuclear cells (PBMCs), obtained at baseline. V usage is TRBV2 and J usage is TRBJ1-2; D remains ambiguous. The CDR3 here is CASSQSGYGYTF. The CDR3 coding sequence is TGTGCCAGCTCCCAGAGCGGCTATGGCTACACCTTC.